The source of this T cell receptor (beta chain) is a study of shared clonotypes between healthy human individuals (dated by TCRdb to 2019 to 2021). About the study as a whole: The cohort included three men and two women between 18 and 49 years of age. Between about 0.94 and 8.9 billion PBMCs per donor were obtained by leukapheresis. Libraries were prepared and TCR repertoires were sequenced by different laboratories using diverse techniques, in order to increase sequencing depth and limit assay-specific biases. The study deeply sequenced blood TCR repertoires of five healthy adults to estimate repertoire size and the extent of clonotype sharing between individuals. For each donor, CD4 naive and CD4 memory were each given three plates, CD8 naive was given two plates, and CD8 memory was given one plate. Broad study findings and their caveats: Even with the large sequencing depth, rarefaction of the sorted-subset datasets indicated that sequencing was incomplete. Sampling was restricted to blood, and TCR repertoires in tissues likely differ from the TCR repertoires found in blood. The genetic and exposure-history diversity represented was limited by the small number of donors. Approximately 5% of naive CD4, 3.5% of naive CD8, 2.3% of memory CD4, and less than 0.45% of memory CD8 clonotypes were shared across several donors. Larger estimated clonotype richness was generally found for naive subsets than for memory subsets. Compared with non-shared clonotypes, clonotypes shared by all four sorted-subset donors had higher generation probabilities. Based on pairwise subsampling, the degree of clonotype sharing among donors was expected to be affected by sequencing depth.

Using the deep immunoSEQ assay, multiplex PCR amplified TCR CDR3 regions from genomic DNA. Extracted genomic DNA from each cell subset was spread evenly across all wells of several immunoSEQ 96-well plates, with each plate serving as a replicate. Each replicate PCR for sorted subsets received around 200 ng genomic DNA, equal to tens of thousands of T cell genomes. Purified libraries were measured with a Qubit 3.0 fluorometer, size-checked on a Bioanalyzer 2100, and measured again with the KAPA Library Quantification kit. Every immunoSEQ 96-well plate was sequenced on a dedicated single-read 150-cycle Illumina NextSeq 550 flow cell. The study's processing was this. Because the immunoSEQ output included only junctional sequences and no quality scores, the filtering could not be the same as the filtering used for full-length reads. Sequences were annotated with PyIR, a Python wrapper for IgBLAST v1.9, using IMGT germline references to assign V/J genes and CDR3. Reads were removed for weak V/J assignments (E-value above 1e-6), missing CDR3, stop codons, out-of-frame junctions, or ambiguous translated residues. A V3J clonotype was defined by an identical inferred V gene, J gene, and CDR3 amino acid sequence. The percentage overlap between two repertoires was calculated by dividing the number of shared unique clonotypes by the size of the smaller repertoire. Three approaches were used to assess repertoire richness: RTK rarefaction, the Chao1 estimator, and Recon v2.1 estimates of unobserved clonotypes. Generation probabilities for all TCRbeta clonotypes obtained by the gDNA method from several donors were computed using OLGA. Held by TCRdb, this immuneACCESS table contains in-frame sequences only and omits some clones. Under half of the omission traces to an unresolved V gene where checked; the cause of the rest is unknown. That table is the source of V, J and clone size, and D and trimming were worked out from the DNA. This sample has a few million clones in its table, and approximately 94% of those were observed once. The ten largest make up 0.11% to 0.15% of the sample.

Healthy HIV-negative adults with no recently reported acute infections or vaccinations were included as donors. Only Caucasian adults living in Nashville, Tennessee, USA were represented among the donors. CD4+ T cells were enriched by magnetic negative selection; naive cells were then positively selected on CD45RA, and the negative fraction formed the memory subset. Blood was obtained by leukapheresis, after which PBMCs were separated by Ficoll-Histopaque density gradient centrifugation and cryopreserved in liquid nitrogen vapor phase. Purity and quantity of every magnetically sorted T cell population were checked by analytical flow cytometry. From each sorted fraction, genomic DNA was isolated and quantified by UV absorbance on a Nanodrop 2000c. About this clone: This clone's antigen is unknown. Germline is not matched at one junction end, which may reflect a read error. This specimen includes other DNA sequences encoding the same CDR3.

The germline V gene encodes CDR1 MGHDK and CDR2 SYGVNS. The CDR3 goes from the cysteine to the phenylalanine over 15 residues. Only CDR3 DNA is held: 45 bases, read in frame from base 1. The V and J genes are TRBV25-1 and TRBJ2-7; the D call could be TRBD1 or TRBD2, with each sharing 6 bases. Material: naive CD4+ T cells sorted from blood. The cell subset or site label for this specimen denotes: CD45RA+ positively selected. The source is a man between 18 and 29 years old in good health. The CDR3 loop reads CASSERGLGGYEQYF. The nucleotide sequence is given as TGCGCCAGCAGTGAACGGGGGCTTGGAGGCTACGAGCAGTACTTC.